This is a list of T cell receptor beta chains from one sample in a study of T cell changes during pregnancy in multiple sclerosis. Sequencing used immunoSEQ multiplex PCR; TCRdb keeps in-frame clones, though not all of them. The sample lists tens of thousands of clones; more than 75% were seen once. The sequenced sample was peripheral blood, obtained in the third trimester of pregnancy. All receptors come from a female donor in good health, enrolled as a control in a pregnancy study. CDR3s include the opening cysteine and the closing phenylalanine or tryptophan. The order of the fields is V gene, J gene, CDR3 protein.

v_call: TRBV7-9
j_call: TRBJ2-2
cdr3_aa: CASSNRQGAGAGELFF

v_call: TRBV10-3
j_call: TRBJ2-1
cdr3_aa: CASSGAVAGGGYNEQFF

v_call: TRBV14
j_call: TRBJ2-7
cdr3_aa: CASSQDHQGLTYEQYF

v_call: TRBV29-1
j_call: TRBJ2-3
cdr3_aa: CSVAYGLAGSTDTQYF

v_call: TRBV5-1
j_call: TRBJ2-3
cdr3_aa: CASSLQGIADTQYF

v_call: TRBV5-1
j_call: TRBJ1-6
cdr3_aa: CASSLALENSPLHF

v_call: TRBV29-1
j_call: TRBJ2-1
cdr3_aa: CSALAGVSPAGWEQFF

v_call: TRBV4-3
j_call: TRBJ2-6
cdr3_aa: CASSQDSTSGANVLTF

v_call: TRBV11-1
j_call: TRBJ2-7
cdr3_aa: CASSSDRAEQYF

v_call: TRBV19
j_call: TRBJ1-6
cdr3_aa: CASSFDRSSPRPLHF

v_call: TRBV2
j_call: TRBJ1-6
cdr3_aa: CASSEGQTYNSPLHF